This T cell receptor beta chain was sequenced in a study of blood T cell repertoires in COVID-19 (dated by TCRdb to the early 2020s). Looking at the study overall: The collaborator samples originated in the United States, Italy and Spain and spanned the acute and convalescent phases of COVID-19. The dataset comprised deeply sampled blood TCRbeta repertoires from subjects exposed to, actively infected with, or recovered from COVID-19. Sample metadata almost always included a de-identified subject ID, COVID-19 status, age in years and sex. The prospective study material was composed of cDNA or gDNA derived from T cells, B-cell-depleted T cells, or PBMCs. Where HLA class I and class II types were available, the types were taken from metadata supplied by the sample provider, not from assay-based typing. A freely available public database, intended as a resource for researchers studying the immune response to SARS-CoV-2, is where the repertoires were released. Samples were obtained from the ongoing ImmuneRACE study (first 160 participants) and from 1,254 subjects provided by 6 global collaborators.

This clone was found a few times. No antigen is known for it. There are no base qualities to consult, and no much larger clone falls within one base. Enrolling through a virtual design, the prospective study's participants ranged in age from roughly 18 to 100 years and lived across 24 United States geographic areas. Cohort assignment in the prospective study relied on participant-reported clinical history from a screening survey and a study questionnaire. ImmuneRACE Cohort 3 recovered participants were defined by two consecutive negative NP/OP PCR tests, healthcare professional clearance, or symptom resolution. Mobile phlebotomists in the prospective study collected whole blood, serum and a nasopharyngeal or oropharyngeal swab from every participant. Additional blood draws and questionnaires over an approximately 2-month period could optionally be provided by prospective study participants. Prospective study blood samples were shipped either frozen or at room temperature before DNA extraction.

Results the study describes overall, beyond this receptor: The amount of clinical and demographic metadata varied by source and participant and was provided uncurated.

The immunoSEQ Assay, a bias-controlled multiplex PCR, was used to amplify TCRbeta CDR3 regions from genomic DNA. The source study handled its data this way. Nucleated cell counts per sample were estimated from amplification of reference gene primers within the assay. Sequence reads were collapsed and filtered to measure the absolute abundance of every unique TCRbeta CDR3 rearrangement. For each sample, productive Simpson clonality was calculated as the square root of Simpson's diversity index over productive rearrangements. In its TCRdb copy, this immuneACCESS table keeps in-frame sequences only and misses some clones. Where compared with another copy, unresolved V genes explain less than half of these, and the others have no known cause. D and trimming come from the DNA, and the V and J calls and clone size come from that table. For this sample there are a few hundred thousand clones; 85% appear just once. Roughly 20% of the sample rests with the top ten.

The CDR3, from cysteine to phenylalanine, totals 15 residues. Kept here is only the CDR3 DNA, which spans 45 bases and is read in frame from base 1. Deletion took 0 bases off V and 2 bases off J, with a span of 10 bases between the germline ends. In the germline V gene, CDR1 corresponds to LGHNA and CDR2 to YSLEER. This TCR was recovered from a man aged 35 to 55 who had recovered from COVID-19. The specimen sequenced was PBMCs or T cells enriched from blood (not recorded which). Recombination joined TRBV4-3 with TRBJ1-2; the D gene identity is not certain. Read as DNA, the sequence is TGCGCCAGCAGCCAAGACACGGGGTGGAACTATGGCTACACCTTC. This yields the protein CASSQDTGWNYGYTF.